Shown below are 21 T cell receptor beta chains from a single sample sequenced in a study of cytomegalovirus exposure and HLA in healthy donors. Vbeta (60) and Jbeta (13) primers were used in the PCR. Some clones are missing from TCRdb's copy, which holds only in-frame ones; the method was immunoSEQ multiplex PCR. The repertoire holds roughly 200,000 clones, over 75% seen once, with under 3% in the top ten. Sequenced sample: PBMCs. These receptors all stem from a woman in her twenties or thirties in good health and CMV-seronegative.

Of note for this clone: Other DNA variants within this sample encode the same CDR3. This chain connects TRBV27 to TRBJ2-1; no clear D. V lost 6 bases and J lost 4, with 4 bases in between. CDR1 is MNHEY, CDR2 SMNVEV, per germline (reference sequence). CDR3 length equals 11 residues. CDR3 DNA sequence: TGTGCCAGCAGCCAATACAATGAGCAGTTCTTC. Protein sequence: CASSQYNEQFF.

This chain connects TRBV19 to TRBJ2-4; TRBD2 might be the D (6 bases). Germline CDR1 LNHDA, CDR2 SQIVND (reference sequence). This CDR3 is 13 amino acids long. Trimming pared 1 base from V and 5 bases from J, leaving 6 bases between. CDR3 coding DNA: TGTGCCAGTAGTATAGGGGAGGAAAACATTCAGTACTTC. Its protein is CASSIGEENIQYF.

This chain uses TRBV10-3 with TRBJ2-7; a possible D gene is TRBD2 (5 bases). Germline V gene sequence: CDR1 ENHRY, CDR2 SYGVKD. This CDR3 is built from 15 residues. V lost 0 bases, J lost 3 bases, and 12 bases lay in between. CDR3 protein: CAISESADGIYEQYF. Here the CDR3 DNA reads TGTGCCATCAGTGAGTCCGCGGACGGGATCTACGAGCAGTACTTC.

This clone appeared a single time. J is TRBJ2-1 and V is TRBV5-1; the match to TRBD2 covers 8 bases. V trimming: 7 bases; J trimming: 2 bases; junction bases outside the gene matches: 5. The germline CDR1 and CDR2 sequences are SGHRS and YFSETQ. The CDR3 contains 14 residues. CDR3: CASHTSGTYNEQFF. The CDR3 DNA reads as TGCGCCAGCCACACTAGCGGAACCTACAATGAGCAGTTCTTC.

This clone was observed a handful of times. The chain couples TRBV7-6 to TRBJ2-7; TRBD1 aligns across 7 bases. CDR3 length: 14 amino acids. V lost 5 bases, J lost 7 bases, and 11 bases stayed unmatched. CDR1 is SGHVS and CDR2 is FNYEAQ in the germline V gene. CDR3 in amino acids: CASSLRQGHREQYF. The CDR3 DNA reads as TGTGCCAGCAGCCTCAGACAGGGCCACCGGGAGCAGTACTTC. Full variable domain (rest looked up from reference TRBV7-6 and TRBJ2-7): GAGVSQSPRYKVTKRGQDVALRCDPISGHVSLYWYRQALGQGPEFLTYFNYEAQQDKSGLPNDRFSAERPEGSISTLTIQRTEQRDSAMYRCASSLRQGHREQYFGPGTRLTVT.

This chain joins TRBV18 and TRBJ1-1; D is unresolved. The CDR3 is 14 residues long. Germline-derived CDR1 and CDR2 are KGHSH and LQKENI. Trimming stripped 3 bases from V and 7 bases from J, with 15 bases between. The CDR3 sequence is CASSPVLAGSEAFF. DNA for the CDR3: TGTGCCAGCTCACCGGTCCTCGCGGGCAGTGAAGCTTTCTTT.

This chain connects TRBV2 to TRBJ2-1; 7 bases align to TRBD1. V was clipped by 4 bases and J by 12 bases; unmatched bases: 3. Germline V gene lookup returns CDR1 SNHLY and CDR2 FYNNEI. There are 11 residues in the CDR3. CDR3 sequence: CASSVDRRQFF. The CDR3 DNA reads TGTGCCAGCAGTGTGGACAGGCGGCAGTTCTTC.

The chain has TRBV28 and TRBJ1-4; D may be TRBD1 (6 bases). The germline gives CDR1 MDHEN, CDR2 SYDVKM. The CDR3 is made up of 16 amino acids. Trimming removed 7 bases from V and 4 bases from J, with 19 bases in between. This CDR3 reads CASTHNGRGYNEKLFF. The DNA of the CDR3 is TGTGCCAGCACTCATAACGGGAGGGGGTATAATGAAAAACTGTTTTTT. Drawing the rest from reference TRBV28 and TRBJ1-4, the complete variable domain is DVKVTQSSRYLVKRTGEKVFLECVQDMDHENMFWYRQDPGLGLRLIYFSYDVKMKEKGDIPEGYSVSREKKERFSLILESASTNQTSMYLCASTHNGRGYNEKLFFGSGTQLSVL.

This clone was seen only a few times. The chain is built from TRBV28 and TRBJ2-7, with TRBD1 as a possible D gene (5 bases). The V gene's germline CDR1 is MDHEN and CDR2 SYDVKM. Trimming shortened V by 2 bases and J by 6 bases, and 17 bases separated the two germline ends. The CDR3 contains 15 residues. The CDR3 here is CASSLLSQGLAEQYF. Here the CDR3 DNA reads TGTGCCAGCAGTTTACTATCGCAGGGTCTCGCCGAGCAGTACTTC.

This clone turned up a few times. The CDR3 DNA reads TGTGCCAGCAGCCCCGGGGGCGGGGGGGGAACCCCCCACGAGCAGTACTTC. The encoded protein is CASSPGGGGGTPHEQYF. The chain employs TRBV5-4 and TRBJ2-7; the match to TRBD2 covers 9 bases. The V gene's germline CDR1 is SGHNT and CDR2 YYREEE (reference sequence). V was clipped by 4 bases and J by 5 bases; unmatched bases: 16. The CDR3 runs 17 residues.

The V and J genes are TRBV30 and TRBJ1-1; the match to TRBD1 covers 9 bases. V shed 3 bases and J 6 bases; nucleotides not matched to a gene: 11. The germline V gene encodes CDR1 GTSNPN and CDR2 SVGIG (reference sequence). The CDR3 extends over 15 amino acids. CDR3 loop: CAWRTGQGWVAEAFF. The CDR3 DNA reads TGTGCCTGGAGGACCGGACAGGGGTGGGTCGCTGAAGCTTTCTTT.

This sequence joins TRBV4-1 and TRBJ1-1; TRBD1 might be the D (6 bases). The CDR3 extends over 15 amino acids. CDR1 is MGHRA and CDR2 is YSYEKL in the germline V gene. The V and J ends lost 1 base and 3 bases respectively, with 12 bases between them. The CDR3 loop reads CASSQVWGRDTEAFF. CDR3 nucleotides: TGCGCCAGCAGCCAAGTCTGGGGGCGAGACACTGAAGCTTTCTTT.

In the case of this clone: Other DNA sequences in the same sample also yield this CDR3. J is TRBJ2-5 and V is TRBV9, with TRBD2 matching 8 bases. J was trimmed by 2 bases and V by 2 bases; bases with no gene match: 2. This CDR3 comprises 14 residues. The germline CDR1 and CDR2 sequences are SGDLS and YYNGEE. CDR3 in DNA: TGTGCCAGCAGCGTTCGGGGGGGGCAAGAGACCCAGTACTTC. Protein: CASSVRGGQETQYF.

This chain uses TRBV25-1 with TRBJ2-2, with D unresolved. Germline values: CDR1 MGHDK, CDR2 SYGVNS. The V gene lost 9 bases and the J gene lost 4 bases, with 6 bases spanning the gap. The CDR3 runs 11 residues. The CDR3 DNA reads as TGTGCCAGTACAAGCACCGGGGAGCTGTTTTTT. Residues: CASTSTGELFF.

The chain has TRBV19 and TRBJ1-5; 9 bases fit TRBD1. With 5 bases clipped from V and 0 bases from J, the junction kept 14 bases outside the gene matches. This CDR3 is built from 19 residues. Germline V CDR1 and CDR2: LNHDA, SQIVND (reference sequence). CDR3 sequence reads: CASSQSPGQGPYSNQPQHF. CDR3 bases: TGTGCCAGTAGTCAATCTCCGGGACAGGGACCTTATAGCAATCAGCCCCAGCATTTT.

This rearrangement joins TRBV7-8 to TRBJ1-3; 11 bases are shared with TRBD1. This CDR3 is 16 amino acids long. In germline, CDR1 is SGHVS, CDR2 FQNEAQ. Losses at the gene ends were 5 bases for V and 3 bases for J; bases not matched to a gene: 6. This CDR3 reads CASSLLGQGVGNTIYF. The CDR3 DNA follows: TGTGCCAGCAGCCTCCTGGGACAGGGGGTTGGAAACACCATATATTTT.

The V gene is TRBV2, the J gene TRBJ2-5; 12 positions agree with TRBD1. Germline V gene sequence: CDR1 SNHLY, CDR2 FYNNEI. CDR3 size: 15 residues. J was trimmed by 2 bases and V by 6 bases; bases with no gene match: 4. CDR3 nucleotides: TGTGCCAGCAGCCGGGACAGGGGGCGGCAAGAGACCCAGTACTTC. It yields the protein CASSRDRGRQETQYF. Together with reference TRBV2 and TRBJ2-5, the CDR3 gives the full variable domain: EPEVTQTPSHQVTQMGQEVILRCVPISNHLYFYWYRQILGQKVEFLVSFYNNEISEKSEIFDDQFSVERPDGSNFTLKIRSTKLEDSAMYFCASSRDRGRQETQYFGPGTRLLVL.

This clone was seen more than once but under ten times. The CDR3 DNA follows: TGTGCCAGCAGCCTTAGCGGGAGTATGCACAATGAGCAGTTCTTC. Residues: CASSLSGSMHNEQFF. The rearrangement links TRBV27 to TRBJ2-1, with 9 bases identical to TRBD2. Trimming cost V 6 bases and J 5 bases; bases outside gene matches: 8. This CDR3 has 15 amino acids. Germline V gene sequence: CDR1 MNHEY, CDR2 SMNVEV (reference sequence).

The chain is built from TRBV5-1 and TRBJ2-7; 8 bases map to TRBD1. V trimming: 5 bases; J trimming: 3 bases; junction bases outside the gene matches: 10. The CDR3 contains 15 residues. CDR1 is SGHRS and CDR2 is YFSETQ in the germline V gene. The CDR3 bases are TGCGCCAGCAGTTCCCGGACAGGGACGTACTACGAGCAGTACTTC. It encodes CASSSRTGTYYEQYF.

This clone was seen repeatedly, ten times or more. One end of the junction is discordant with germline, which a read error may explain. The chain has TRBV5-6 and TRBJ2-3; 10 positions match TRBD2. This CDR3 is 16 amino acids long. From germline, CDR1 is SGHDT and CDR2 YYEEEE. CDR3 loop: CASTLGLAGDADTQYF. The CDR3, as DNA: TGTGCCAGCACCTTGGGCCTAGCGGGAGACGCGGATACGCAGTATTTT.

There are a few counts of this clone. Other DNA sequences in the same sample also yield this CDR3. CDR3 region: CASSYGGYNEQFF. In nucleotides, the CDR3 is TGTGCCAGCAGTTACGGAGGATACAATGAGCAGTTCTTC. The rearrangement joins TRBV6-5 to TRBJ2-1, with a possible D match to TRBD2 (5 bases). The CDR3 runs 13 residues. The germline V gene encodes CDR1 MNHEY and CDR2 SVGAGI. Between the trimmed V and J ends, which lost 2 bases and 4 bases, there was a span of 6 bases.